This T cell receptor beta chain was found in a study of CD8 T cells in Susac syndrome. Random hexamers were used to reverse transcribe the RNA input (about 0.45 to 1 ug). The method of amplification for TCR beta CDR3 was immunoSEQ multiplex PCR, covering 54 Vbeta and 13 Jbeta. TCRdb processed the immunoSEQ multiplex PCR reads anew with MiXCR; each CDR3 protein has one entry. In the table there are 150,000 to 200,000 distinct CDR3 sequences, approximately 93% of which are singletons. TEMRA cells were enriched by FACS, and CD4+ and CD8+ T cells were negatively isolated. Germline CDR1 SGHNT, CDR2 YYREEE (reference sequence). CDR3 size: 12 residues. The V end lost 7 bases, the J end lost 9 bases, and 16 bases lay between the germline ends.

The chain is built from TRBV5-4 and TRBJ2-5; possible D gene TRBD2, 6 bases. The receptor comes from a human donor with multiple sclerosis. The sequenced sample consisted of CD4+ T cells from PBMCs. The CDR3 protein is CASGLVEGSQYF. The CDR3, as DNA: TGTGCCAGCGGGCTCGTGGAGGGTTCCCAGTACTTC.